The 8 T cell receptor beta chains given below trace back to one sample, sequenced in a study of blood T cells in healthy people across ages. With a J-beta primer mix and a sample-barcoded 5' primer, a second PCR ran about 6 to 11 cycles. TCRdb processed the 5' RACE reads anew with MiXCR; each CDR3 protein has one entry. In the table there are roughly 1,800,000 distinct CDR3 sequences, around half of which are singletons. Sample: blood. These receptors were taken from a woman in her thirties or forties in good health.

V is TRBV20-1 and J is TRBJ2-7; a possible D gene is TRBD1 (6 bases). With 7 bases removed from V and 0 bases from J, the gap between germline ends came to 16 bases. This CDR3 contains 14 residues. Germline lookup yields CDR1 DFQATT and CDR2 SNEGSKA (reference sequence). CDR3 sequence: CSVDVGGSSYEQYF. CDR3 DNA: TGCAGTGTTGATGTAGGGGGTAGCTCCTACGAGCAGTACTTC.

Comments on this clonotype: At one of its ends the junction is not consistent with the germline gene, which may arise from a read error. V is TRBV12-3 or TRBV12-4 and J is TRBJ2-7; the D is unclear. The CDR3 is 11 amino acids. CDR3 region: CTSSLEYEQYF. The CDR3 region has the DNA TGTACCAGCAGTTTAGAATACGAGCAGTACTTC.

In regard to this clonotype: This may stem from a read error, because a much larger clone lies one nucleotide away. V is TRBV15 and J is TRBJ2-7; D is perhaps TRBD1 (6 bases). Germline assignment: CDR1 LNHNV and CDR2 YYDKDF (reference sequence). Trimming left V 8 bases short and J 0 bases short, with 8 bases between. The CDR3 is 12 amino acids. The CDR3 nucleotides read TGTGCCACCGGGACAAACTCCTACGAGCAGTACTTC. Its protein product is CATGTNSYEQYF.

This clonotype was picked up one time. The chain joins TRBV20-1 to TRBJ1-2; 7 nucleotides align to TRBD1. CDR3 size: 14 residues. With V trimmed by 4 bases and J by 8 bases, 13 bases remained unmatched. Germline V CDR1 and CDR2: DFQATT, SNEGSKA (reference sequence). The CDR3 sequence: CSATDSGTAWGYTF. The CDR3 region has the DNA TGCAGTGCTACCGACTCCGGGACAGCCTGGGGCTACACCTTC.

V is TRBV7-2 and J is TRBJ1-4; the D gene is possibly TRBD1 (5 bases). The CDR3 loop spans 15 amino acids. V lost 1 base and J 5 bases, leaving 11 bases between the germline ends. Germline-derived CDR1 and CDR2 are SGHTA and FQGNSA. CDR3 nucleotides: TGTGCCAGCAGCTTAGTGGGACCGCAAAATGAAAAACTGTTTTTT. Its protein is CASSLVGPQNEKLFF.

The chain uses TRBV20-1 and TRBJ1-1, with D tentatively TRBD1 (6 bases). Trimming took 5 bases from V and 6 from J, leaving 19 bases between them. The germline V gene has CDR1 DFQATT and CDR2 SNEGSKA (reference sequence). The CDR3 totals 14 residues. Here the CDR3 DNA reads TGCAGTGCTTCACAGGGAGGCGATCTAGCTGAAGCTTTCTTT. It is translated as CSASQGGDLAEAFF.

This clonotype was counted between two and nine times. The gene calls are TRBV12-3 or TRBV12-4 and TRBJ2-1; no definite D call. V was clipped by 6 bases and J by 12 bases, with 18 bases between them. This CDR3 is 13 amino acids long. CDR3 sequence reads: CASSSPSLSAQFF. The DNA of the CDR3 is TGTGCCAGCAGCAGCCCATCCCTAAGTGCGCAGTTCTTC.

This clonotype was counted between two and nine times. This chain uses TRBV10-3 with TRBJ1-5; D might be TRBD1 (5 bases). V was trimmed by 10 bases and J by 0 bases, leaving 10 bases between them. CDR3 length: 13 amino acids. The V gene's germline CDR1 is ENHRY and CDR2 SYGVKD. CDR3 loop: CATRQNSNQPQHF. Written as DNA, the CDR3 is TGTGCCACGAGACAGAATAGCAATCAGCCCCAGCATTTT.